This TCR beta chain was recorded in a study of T cells in Graves' hyperthyroidism and ophthalmopathy. General study results and limits: Most clonotypes expanded in thyroid above 0.001 were likewise present in blood. Median prediction lead before ophthalmopathy onset was about 6.3 months with the model.

This clonotype was seen repeatedly, ten times or more. Its antigen is currently unknown. The investigators amplified TCR beta CDR3 regions from RNA transcripts. The TCR CDR3 first-round RT-PCR relied on the HTBI primer set. In TCRdb, the multiplex PCR reads were re-called with MiXCR into one record per CDR3 protein. This sample has about 500,000 distinct CDR3 sequences, with more than 15% found just once. Material for sequencing was blood. The origin of this receptor is a woman aged 18-29 years with Graves' ophthalmopathy.

The chain's CDR3 is CASSERLVIEQYF. The DNA for the CDR3 is TGTGCCAGCAGTGAGCGACTAGTAATCGAGCAGTACTTC. This chain joins TRBV2 and TRBJ2-7, with D tentatively TRBD2 (6 bases). The CDR3 has 13 amino acids. From germline, CDR1 is SNHLY and CDR2 FYNNEI. The V end lost 3 bases, the J end lost 6 bases, and 12 bases lay between the germline ends.